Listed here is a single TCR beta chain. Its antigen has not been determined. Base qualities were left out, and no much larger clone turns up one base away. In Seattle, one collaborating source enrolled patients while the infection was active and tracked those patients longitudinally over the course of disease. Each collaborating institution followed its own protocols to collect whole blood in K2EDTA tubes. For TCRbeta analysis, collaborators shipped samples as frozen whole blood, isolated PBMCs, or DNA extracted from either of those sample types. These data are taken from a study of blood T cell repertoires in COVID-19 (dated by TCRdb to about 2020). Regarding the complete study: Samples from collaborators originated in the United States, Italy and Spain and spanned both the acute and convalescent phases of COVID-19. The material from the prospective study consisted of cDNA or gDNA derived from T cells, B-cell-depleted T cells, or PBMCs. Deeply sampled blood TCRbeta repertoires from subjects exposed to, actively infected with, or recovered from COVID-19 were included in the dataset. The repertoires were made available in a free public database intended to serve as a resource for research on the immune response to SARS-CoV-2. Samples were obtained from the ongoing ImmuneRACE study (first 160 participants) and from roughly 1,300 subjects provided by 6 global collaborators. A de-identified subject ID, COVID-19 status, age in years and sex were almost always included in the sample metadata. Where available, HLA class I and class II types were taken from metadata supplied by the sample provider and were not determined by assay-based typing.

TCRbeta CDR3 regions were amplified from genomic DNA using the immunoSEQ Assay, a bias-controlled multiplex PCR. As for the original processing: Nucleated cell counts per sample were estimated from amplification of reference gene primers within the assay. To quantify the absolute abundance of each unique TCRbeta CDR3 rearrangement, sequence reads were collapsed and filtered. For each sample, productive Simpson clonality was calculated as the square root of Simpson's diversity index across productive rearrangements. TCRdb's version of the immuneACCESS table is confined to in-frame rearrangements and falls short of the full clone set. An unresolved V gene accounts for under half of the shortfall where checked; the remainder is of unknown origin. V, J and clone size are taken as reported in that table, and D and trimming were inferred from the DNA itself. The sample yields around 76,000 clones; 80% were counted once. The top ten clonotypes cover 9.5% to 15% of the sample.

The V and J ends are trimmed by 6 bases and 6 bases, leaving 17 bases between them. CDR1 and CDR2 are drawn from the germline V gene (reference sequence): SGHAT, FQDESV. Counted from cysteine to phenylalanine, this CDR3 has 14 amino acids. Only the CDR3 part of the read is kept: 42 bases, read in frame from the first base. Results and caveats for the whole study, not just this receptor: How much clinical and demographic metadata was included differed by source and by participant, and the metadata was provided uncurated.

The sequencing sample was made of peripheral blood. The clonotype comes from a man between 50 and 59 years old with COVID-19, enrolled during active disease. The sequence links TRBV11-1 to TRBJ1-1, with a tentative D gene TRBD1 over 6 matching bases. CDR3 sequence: CASSIGRGFAEAFF. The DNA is TGTGCCAGCAGTATAGGGAGGGGGTTCGCTGAAGCTTTCTTT.